This T cell receptor (beta chain) was retrieved from a study of human T cells and chemical hapten exposure. CDR1 is KGHDR and CDR2 is SFDVKD in the germline V gene. Trimming cost V 2 bases and J 4 bases, with 13 bases left between them. The CDR3 length is 15 residues. This clonotype has at least ten counts. The library labeled individual cDNA molecules by adding unique molecular identifiers to them. A single record per CDR3 protein comes from TCRdb applying MiXCR to the RACE reads. Of around 77,000 distinct CDR3 sequences in the sample, around 9.5% were seen once. Indicated time point: patch test 1, 2 weeks after DPC sensitization. Treatment in this sample: therapeutic diphenylcyclopropenone sensitization with weekly scalp DPC.

The specimen was whole blood, collected in connection with sensitization to the hapten diphenylcyclopropenone (DPC). The rearrangement links TRBV24-1 to TRBJ2-5; D might be TRBD1 or TRBD2, each matching 6 bases. The TCR originated in a woman between 40 and 50 years old with alopecia areata. Some clones in this sample may be carry-over from other donors' samples. CDR3 bases: TGTGCCACCAGTGATTCTAGGGGGGCTGCAGAGACCCAGTACTTC. It is translated as CATSDSRGAAETQYF.